This note documents a single T cell receptor (beta chain) sequence. This sample is drawn from a study of blood T cell repertoires in COVID-19. Seattle's cohort entered during active infection and was followed longitudinally. Germline V gene sequence: CDR1 WSHSY, CDR2 SAAADI. V was pared by 8 bases and J by 7 bases, with 12 bases between. The CDR3 spans 13 residues. This table comes from immunoSEQ multiplex PCR, and its TCRdb copy is limited to in-frame clones, with some not included. The sample lists 150,000 to 200,000 clones, around four fifths seen once, with roughly 14% in the top ten. This clonotype was sampled from a woman in her 70s with COVID-19, enrolled during active disease. The chain is built from TRBV10-2 and TRBJ1-6; no definite D call. Sequenced material: peripheral blood. CDR3 in amino acids: CASRWESNSPLHF. For the CDR3, the DNA is TGCGCCAGCCGGTGGGAGTCCAATTCACCCCTCCACTTT.